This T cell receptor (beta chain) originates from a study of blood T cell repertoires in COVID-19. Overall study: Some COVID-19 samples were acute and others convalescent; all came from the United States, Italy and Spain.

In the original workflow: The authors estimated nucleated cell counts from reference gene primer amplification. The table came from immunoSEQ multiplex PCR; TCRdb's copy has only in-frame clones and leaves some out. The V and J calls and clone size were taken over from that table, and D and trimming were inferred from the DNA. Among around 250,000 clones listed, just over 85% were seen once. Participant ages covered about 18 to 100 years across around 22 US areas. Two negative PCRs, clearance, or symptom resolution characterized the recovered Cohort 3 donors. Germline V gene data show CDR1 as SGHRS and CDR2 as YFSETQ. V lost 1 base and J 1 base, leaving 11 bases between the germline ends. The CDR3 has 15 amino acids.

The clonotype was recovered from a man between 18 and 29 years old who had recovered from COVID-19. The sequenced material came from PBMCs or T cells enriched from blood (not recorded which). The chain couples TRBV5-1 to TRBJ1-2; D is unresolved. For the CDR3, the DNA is TGCGCCAGCAGCTTGACCCGGACTAGTAACTATGGCTACACCTTC. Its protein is CASSLTRTSNYGYTF.